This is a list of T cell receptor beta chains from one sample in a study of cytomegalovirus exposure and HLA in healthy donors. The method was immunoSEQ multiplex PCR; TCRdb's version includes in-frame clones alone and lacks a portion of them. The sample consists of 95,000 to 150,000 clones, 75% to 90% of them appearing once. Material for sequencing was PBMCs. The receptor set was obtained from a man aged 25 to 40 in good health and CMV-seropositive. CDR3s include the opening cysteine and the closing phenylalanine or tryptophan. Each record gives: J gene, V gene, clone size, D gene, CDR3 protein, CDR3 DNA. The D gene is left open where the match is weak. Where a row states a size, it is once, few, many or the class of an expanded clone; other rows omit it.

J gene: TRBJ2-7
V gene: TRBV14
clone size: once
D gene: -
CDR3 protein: CASSHGGGGYEQYF
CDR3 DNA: TGTGCCAGCAGCCACGGGGGAGGCGGCTACGAGCAGTACTTC

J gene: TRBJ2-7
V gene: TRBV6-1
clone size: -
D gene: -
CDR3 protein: CASSELPVFYEQYF
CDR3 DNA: TGTGCCAGCAGTGAGCTACCTGTATTCTACGAGCAGTACTTC

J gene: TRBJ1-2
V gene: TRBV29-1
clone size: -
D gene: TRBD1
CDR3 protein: CSFYEDRPYGYTF
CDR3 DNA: TGCAGCTTTTATGAGGACAGGCCATATGGCTACACCTTC

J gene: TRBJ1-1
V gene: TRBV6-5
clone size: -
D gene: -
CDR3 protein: CASSEQRNTEAFF
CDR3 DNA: TGTGCCAGCAGTGAACAGAGGAACACTGAAGCTTTCTTT

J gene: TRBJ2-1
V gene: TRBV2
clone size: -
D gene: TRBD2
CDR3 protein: CASSVTSGGDNEQFF
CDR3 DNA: TGTGCCAGCAGCGTCACTAGCGGGGGGGACAATGAGCAGTTCTTC

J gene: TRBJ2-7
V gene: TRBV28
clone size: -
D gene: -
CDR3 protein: CASSLSGYTYEQYF
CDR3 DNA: TGTGCCAGCAGTTTATCGGGGTATACCTACGAGCAGTACTTC

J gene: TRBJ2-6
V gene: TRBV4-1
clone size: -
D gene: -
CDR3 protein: CASSTRTANSGANVLTF
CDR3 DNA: TGCGCCAGCAGCACCCGGACAGCAAACTCTGGGGCCAACGTCCTGACTTTC

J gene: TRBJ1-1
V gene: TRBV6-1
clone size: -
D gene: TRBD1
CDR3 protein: CASREQGARAEAFF
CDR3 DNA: TGTGCCAGCAGAGAACAGGGGGCACGGGCTGAAGCTTTCTTT

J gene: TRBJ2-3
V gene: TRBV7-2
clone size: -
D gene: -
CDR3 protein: CASSPRPLTSTDTQYF
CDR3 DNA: TGTGCCAGCAGCCCCCGGCCACTAACTAGCACAGATACGCAGTATTTT

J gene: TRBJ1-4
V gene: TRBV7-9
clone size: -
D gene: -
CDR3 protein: CASSGWRVTNEKLFF
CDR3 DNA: TGTGCCAGCAGTGGGTGGAGGGTCACGAATGAAAAACTGTTTTTT

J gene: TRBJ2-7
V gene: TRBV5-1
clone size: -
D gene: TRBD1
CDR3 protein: CASSPHLTGASSYEQYF
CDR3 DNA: TGCGCCAGCAGCCCGCACTTGACAGGGGCCAGCTCCTACGAGCAGTACTTC

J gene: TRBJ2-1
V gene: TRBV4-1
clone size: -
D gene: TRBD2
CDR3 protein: CASSQSGGAKNEQFF
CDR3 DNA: TGCGCCAGCAGCCAGAGCGGGGGGGCTAAAAATGAGCAGTTCTTC

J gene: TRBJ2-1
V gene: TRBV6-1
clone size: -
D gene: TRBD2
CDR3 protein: CASSERTGGLAGDNEQFF
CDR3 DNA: TGTGCCAGCAGTGAACGAACGGGCGGACTAGCGGGGGACAATGAGCAGTTCTTC

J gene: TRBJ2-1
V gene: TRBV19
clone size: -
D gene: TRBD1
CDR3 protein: CASGTGVHEQFF
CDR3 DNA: TGTGCCAGTGGGACAGGGGTCCATGAGCAGTTCTTC

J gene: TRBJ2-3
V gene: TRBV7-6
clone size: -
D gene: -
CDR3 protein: CASSPMGGLSTDTQYF
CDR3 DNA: TGTGCCAGCAGCCCAATGGGGGGGCTGAGCACAGATACGCAGTATTTT

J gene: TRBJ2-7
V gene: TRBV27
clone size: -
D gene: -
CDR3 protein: CASRAGVHEQYF
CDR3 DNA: TGTGCCAGCAGAGCAGGGGTCCACGAGCAGTACTTC

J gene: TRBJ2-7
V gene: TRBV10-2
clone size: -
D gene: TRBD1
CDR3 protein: CASRNRTGQYF
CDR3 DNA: TGCGCCAGCAGAAATAGGACAGGGCAGTACTTC

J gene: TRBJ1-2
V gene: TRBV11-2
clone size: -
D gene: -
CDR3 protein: CASRGAKYGYTF
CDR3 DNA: TGTGCCAGCAGGGGGGCTAAGTATGGCTACACCTTC

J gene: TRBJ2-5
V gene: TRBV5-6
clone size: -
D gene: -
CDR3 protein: CASSSTVNIETQYF
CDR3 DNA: TGTGCCAGCAGCTCGACAGTTAACATAGAGACCCAGTACTTC

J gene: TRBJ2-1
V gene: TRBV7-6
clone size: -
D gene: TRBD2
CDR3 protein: CASSFGGANEQFF
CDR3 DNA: TGTGCCAGCAGCTTCGGGGGGGCTAATGAGCAGTTCTTC

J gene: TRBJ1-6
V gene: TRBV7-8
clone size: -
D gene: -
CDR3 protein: CASSLVVQGRSPLHF
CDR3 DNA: TGTGCCAGCAGCTTAGTTGTACAGGGTCGGTCACCCCTCCACTTT

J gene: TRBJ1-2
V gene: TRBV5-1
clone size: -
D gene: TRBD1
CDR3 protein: CASGQGLNYGYTF
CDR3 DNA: TGCGCCAGCGGACAGGGCTTAAACTATGGCTACACCTTC

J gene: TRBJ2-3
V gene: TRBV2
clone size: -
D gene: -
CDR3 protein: CASSEGGGREITDTQYF
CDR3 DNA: TGTGCCAGCAGTGAAGGGGGGGGCAGGGAGATCACAGATACGCAGTATTTT

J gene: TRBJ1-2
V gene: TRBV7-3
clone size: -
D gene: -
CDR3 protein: CASSLDGDGYTF
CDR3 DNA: TGTGCCAGCAGCTTAGACGGGGATGGCTACACCTTC

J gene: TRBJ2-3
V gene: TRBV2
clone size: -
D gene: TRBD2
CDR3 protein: CASRWTSGGLDTQYF
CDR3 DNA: TGTGCCAGCAGATGGACTAGCGGGGGGTTAGATACGCAGTATTTT

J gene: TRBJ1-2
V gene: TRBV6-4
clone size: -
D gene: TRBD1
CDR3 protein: CASSPGQGILMGGYTF
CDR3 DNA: TGTGCCAGCAGTCCAGGACAGGGTATTCTAATGGGTGGCTACACCTTC

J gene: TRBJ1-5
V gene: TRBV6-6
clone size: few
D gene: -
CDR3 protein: CASRPHRGSNQPQHF
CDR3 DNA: TGTGCCAGCAGACCTCATAGGGGTAGCAATCAGCCCCAGCATTTT

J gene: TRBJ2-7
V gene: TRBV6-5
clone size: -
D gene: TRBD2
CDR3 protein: CASSFPGGGFDEQYF
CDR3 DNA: TGTGCCAGCAGTTTTCCTGGCGGGGGATTTGACGAGCAGTACTTC

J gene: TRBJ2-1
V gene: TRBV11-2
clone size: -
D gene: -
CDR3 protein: CASRHRGTHRDRSYNEQFF
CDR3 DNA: TGTGCCAGCAGACACCGAGGGACTCACCGGGACAGATCCTACAATGAGCAGTTCTTC

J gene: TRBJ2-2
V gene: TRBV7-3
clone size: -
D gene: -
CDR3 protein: CASSLTGNGELFF
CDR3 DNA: TGTGCCAGCAGCTTAACTGGCAATGGGGAGCTGTTTTTT

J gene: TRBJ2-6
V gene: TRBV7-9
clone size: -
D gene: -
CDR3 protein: CASSLGSGSGANGLTF
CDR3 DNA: TGTGCCAGCAGCTTAGGGTCCGGGTCTGGGGCCAACGGCCTGACTTTC

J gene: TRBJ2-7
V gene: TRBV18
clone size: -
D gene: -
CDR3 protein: CASSPSRGGGEQYF
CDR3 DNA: TGTGCCAGCTCACCGTCTCGGGGAGGAGGGGAGCAGTACTTC

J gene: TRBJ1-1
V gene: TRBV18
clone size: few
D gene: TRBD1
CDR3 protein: CASSPIQTGRNTEAFF
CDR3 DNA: TGTGCCAGCTCACCAATCCAGACAGGGAGGAACACTGAAGCTTTCTTT

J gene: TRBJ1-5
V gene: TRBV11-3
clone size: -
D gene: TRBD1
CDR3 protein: CASSLGDRVGRGYPQHF
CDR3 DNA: TGTGCCAGCAGCCTGGGGGACAGGGTGGGTCGAGGTTATCCCCAGCATTTT

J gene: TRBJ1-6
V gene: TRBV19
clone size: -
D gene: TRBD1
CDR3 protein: CATQGALNSPLHF
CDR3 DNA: TGTGCCACTCAGGGGGCGCTTAATTCACCCCTCCACTTT

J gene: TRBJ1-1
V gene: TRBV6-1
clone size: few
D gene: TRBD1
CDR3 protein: CASSEQGVNTEAFF
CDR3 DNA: TGTGCCAGCAGTGAACAGGGGGTGAACACTGAAGCTTTCTTT

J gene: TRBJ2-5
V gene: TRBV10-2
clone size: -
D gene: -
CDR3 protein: CASSPYRAPRGETQYF
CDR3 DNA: TGCGCCAGCTCCCCCTATAGGGCTCCTCGGGGAGAGACCCAGTACTTC

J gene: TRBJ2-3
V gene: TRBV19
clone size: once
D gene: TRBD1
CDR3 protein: CASSITGGGADTQYF
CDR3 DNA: TGTGCCAGTAGTATCACAGGGGGAGGCGCCGATACGCAGTATTTT

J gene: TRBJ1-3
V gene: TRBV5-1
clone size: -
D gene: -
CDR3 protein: CASSLAPDRSGNTIYF
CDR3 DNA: TGCGCCAGCAGCTTGGCCCCCGACAGGTCCGGAAACACCATATATTTT

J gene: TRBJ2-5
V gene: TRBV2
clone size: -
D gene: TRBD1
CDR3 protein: CASSARTGQETQYF
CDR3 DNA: TGTGCCAGCAGTGCCCGGACAGGGCAAGAGACCCAGTACTTC

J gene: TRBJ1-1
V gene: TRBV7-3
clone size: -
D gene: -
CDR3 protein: CASSPEGNTEAFF
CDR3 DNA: TGTGCCAGCAGTCCGGAGGGAAACACTGAAGCTTTCTTT

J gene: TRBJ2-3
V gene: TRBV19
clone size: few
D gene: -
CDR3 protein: CASAGTLVFGTQYF
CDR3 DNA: TGTGCCAGCGCCGGGACACTCGTATTTGGGACGCAGTATTTT

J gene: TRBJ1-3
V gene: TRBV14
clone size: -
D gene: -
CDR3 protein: CASSQLSSGNTIYF
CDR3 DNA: TGTGCCAGCAGCCAACTTAGCTCTGGAAACACCATATATTTT

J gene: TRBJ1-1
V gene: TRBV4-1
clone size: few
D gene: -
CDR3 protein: CASSQDQAGAKDTEAFF
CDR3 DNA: TGCGCCAGCAGCCAAGATCAGGCAGGGGCCAAGGACACTGAAGCTTTCTTT

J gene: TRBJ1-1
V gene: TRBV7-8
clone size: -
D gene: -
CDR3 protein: CASSRGQNTEAFF
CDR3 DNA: TGTGCCAGCAGTAGAGGGCAGAACACTGAAGCTTTCTTT

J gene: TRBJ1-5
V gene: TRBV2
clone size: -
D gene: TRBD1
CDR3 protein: CASRGDRGLGNQPQHF
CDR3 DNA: TGTGCCAGCAGGGGGGACAGGGGACTAGGCAATCAGCCCCAGCATTTT

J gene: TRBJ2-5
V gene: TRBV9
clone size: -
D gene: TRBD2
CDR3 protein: CASSLKTGTSGGQETQYF
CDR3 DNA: TGTGCCAGCAGCTTGAAGACCGGGACTAGCGGGGGACAAGAGACCCAGTACTTC

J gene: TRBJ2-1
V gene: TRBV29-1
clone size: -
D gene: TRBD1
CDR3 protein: CSVEDQGQNIYNEQFF
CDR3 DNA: TGCAGCGTTGAAGACCAGGGACAGAATATCTACAATGAGCAGTTCTTC

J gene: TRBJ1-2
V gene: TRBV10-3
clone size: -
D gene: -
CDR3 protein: CAILQGLDYGYTF
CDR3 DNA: TGTGCCATCCTACAGGGCCTTGACTATGGCTACACCTTC

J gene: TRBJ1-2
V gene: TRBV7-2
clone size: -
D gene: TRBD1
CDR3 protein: CASSLPGTGEHYGCTF
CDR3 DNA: TGTGCCAGCAGCTTACCCGGGACAGGGGAGCACTATGGCTGCACCTTC

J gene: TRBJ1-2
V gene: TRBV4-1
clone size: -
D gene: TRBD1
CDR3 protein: CASSQDPTGGFGYTF
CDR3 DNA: TGCGCCAGCAGCCAAGATCCAACAGGGGGCTTTGGCTACACCTTC

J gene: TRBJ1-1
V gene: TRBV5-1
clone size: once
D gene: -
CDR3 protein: CASRPRTNTEAFF
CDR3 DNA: TGCGCCAGCAGGCCCAGAACAAACACTGAAGCTTTCTTT

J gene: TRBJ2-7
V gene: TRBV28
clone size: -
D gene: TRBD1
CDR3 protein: CASSFSPDRGVYEQYF
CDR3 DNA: TGTGCCAGCAGTTTTTCTCCCGACAGGGGCGTTTACGAGCAGTACTTC

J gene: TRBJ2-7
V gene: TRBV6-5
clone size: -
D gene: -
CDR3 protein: CASSVQTYEQYF
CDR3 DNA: TGTGCCAGCAGTGTACAAACCTACGAGCAGTACTTC